Shown below are 5 T cell receptor beta chains from a single sample sequenced in a study of T cells in Graves' hyperthyroidism and ophthalmopathy. Researchers took RNA transcripts and amplified the TCR beta CDR3 regions from them. The TCR CDR3 was amplified in a first-round RT-PCR using the HTBI primer set. TCRdb analysed the multiplex PCR reads with MiXCR anew, one entry per CDR3 protein. This table holds about 740,000 distinct CDR3 sequences, less than 15% found once. The material sequenced was blood. These receptor sequences come from a young woman with Graves' hyperthyroidism.

At least ten counts were recorded for this clonotype. The CDR3 DNA follows: TGCAGCGTGACCGGGACTAGCGGACTCACAGATACGCAGTATTTT. Its protein product is CSVTGTSGLTDTQYF. The chain couples TRBV29-1 to TRBJ2-3; 11 nucleotides line up with TRBD2. With 6 bases clipped from V and 2 bases from J, the junction kept 7 bases outside the gene matches. The CDR3 has 15 amino acids. The V gene's germline CDR1 is SQVTM and CDR2 ANQGSEA.

This clonotype was seen more than once but under ten times. This chain connects TRBV24-1 to TRBJ1-1; no clear D. Germline V CDR1 and CDR2: KGHDR, SFDVKD. V was trimmed by 7 bases and J by 4 bases, leaving 15 bases between them. The CDR3 runs to 14 residues. The CDR3 bases are TGTGCCACCAGAGGCACTAAGGGTCCCACTGAAGCTTTCTTT. As protein: CATRGTKGPTEAFF.

The sample holds many counts of this clonotype. The CDR3 DNA reads as TGTGCCAGCAGCTTAGGGCCTAGCGGATGGGGGGAGACCCAGTACTTC. Translation: CASSLGPSGWGETQYF. This rearrangement joins TRBV7-2 to TRBJ2-5; 7 bases align to TRBD2. Per the germline V gene, CDR1 is SGHTA and CDR2 is FQGNSA. The V segment lost 1 base and the J segment 5 bases; nucleotides outside the gene matches: 10. The CDR3 totals 16 residues.

The rearrangement uses TRBV5-8 and TRBJ1-6; D gene ambiguous. The germline V gene has CDR1 SGHTS and CDR2 YDEGEE. The CDR3 extends over 14 amino acids. Trimming cost V 4 bases and J 10 bases, with 15 bases left between them. The CDR3 reads CASSPEAGSSPLHF. The DNA for the CDR3 is TGTGCCAGCAGCCCGGAGGCAGGATCCTCACCCCTCCACTTT.

This clonotype was seen only a few times. The chain has TRBV24-1 and TRBJ2-2; 10 bases align to TRBD2. This CDR3 is built from 16 residues. The trim removed 4 bases at V and 5 bases at J, leaving 6 bases unmatched. Per the germline V gene, CDR1 is KGHDR and CDR2 is SFDVKD. CDR3 DNA: TGTGCCACCAGTGACATCTCTAGCGGGAGAACCGGGGAGCTGTTTTTT. It codes for CATSDISSGRTGELFF.